A single sample is the source of the 17 T cell receptor beta chains below, sequenced in a study of OX40 agonist ivuxolimab in advanced cancers. TCRdb's table, derived via immunoSEQ multiplex PCR, lists solely in-frame clones and lacks some. Altogether 42,000 or so clones are present, about 89% being singletons, with the ten largest covering approximately 0.6%. Sequenced here: CD4+ or CD8+ T cells sorted from blood, sampled in a trial of the OX40 agonist ivuxolimab. The receptors come from an adult with an advanced solid tumor such as melanoma, head and neck, liver or kidney cancer.

The chain has TRBV5-4 and TRBJ2-2; TRBD2 aligns across 8 bases. Germline CDR1 and CDR2: SGHNT and YYREEE (reference sequence). Losses at the gene ends were 2 bases for V and 5 bases for J; bases not matched to a gene: 5. The CDR3 is 15 amino acids. The CDR3: CASSFGGAGTGELFF. Here the CDR3 DNA reads TGTGCCAGCAGCTTCGGGGGGGCAGGTACCGGGGAGCTGTTTTTT.

The chain combines TRBV2 with TRBJ2-7, with TRBD1 matching over 9 bases. Germline values: CDR1 SNHLY, CDR2 FYNNEI. J gave up 2 bases and V 9 bases, and 5 bases lay outside the gene matches. The CDR3 is 13 amino acids. As DNA, the CDR3 is TGTGCCAGTTTCCGACAGGGGGCCTACGAGCAGTACTTC. The encoded protein is CASFRQGAYEQYF.

This chain connects TRBV9 to TRBJ2-1; 9 nucleotides match TRBD2. V gave up 3 bases and J gave up 3 bases; unmatched junction bases: 10. CDR1 is SGDLS, CDR2 YYNGEE, per germline. The CDR3 is 17 amino acids. DNA for the CDR3: TGTGCCAGCAGCGGAGGGGTGCGGGGGGGCGGCTACAATGAGCAGTTCTTC. It encodes CASSGGVRGGGYNEQFF.

The chain recombines TRBV11-2 with TRBJ2-7, with D maybe TRBD2 (6 bases). The CDR3 consists of 16 residues. The germline V gene has CDR1 SGHAT and CDR2 FQNNGV. V lost 1 base, J lost 4 bases, and 17 bases lay in between. The CDR3 coding sequence is TGTGCCAGCAGCTTAGTCGGCCTTCCCAGCGGGTACGAGCAGTACTTC. Translating gives CASSLVGLPSGYEQYF.

The genes are TRBV7-2 and TRBJ2-1; possible D gene TRBD1, 5 bases. The CDR3 length is 13 residues. V lost 1 base and J lost 6, with 7 bases in between. Germline CDR1 is SGHTA and CDR2 is FQGNSA. CDR3 nucleotides: TGTGCCAGCAGCTTAGAAGGGGTCAATGAGCAGTTCTTC. Translating it yields CASSLEGVNEQFF.

With regard to this clone: This sample includes further DNA sequences coding for the same CDR3. The chain couples TRBV29-1 to TRBJ1-2, with D unclear. This CDR3 contains 14 residues. Germline values: CDR1 SQVTM, CDR2 ANQGSEA. Trimming removed 4 bases from V and 3 bases from J, with 15 bases in between. The CDR3 here is CSVGNQEPYYGYTF. In nucleotides, the CDR3 is TGCAGCGTTGGGAATCAGGAACCCTACTATGGCTACACCTTC. Supplemented by reference TRBV29-1 and TRBJ1-2, the full variable domain reads SAVISQKPSRDICQRGTSLTIQCQVDSQVTMMFWYRQQPGQSLTLIATANQGSEATYESGFVIDKFPISRPNLTFSTLTVSNMSPEDSSIYLCSVGNQEPYYGYTFGSGTRLTVV.

The J gene is TRBJ2-6, the V gene TRBV12-5; D gene uncertain. The CDR3 loop spans 17 amino acids. CDR1 is LGHNT, CDR2 FRNRAP, per germline. The germline V and J ends were trimmed by 5 bases and 3 bases, with 17 bases remaining between them. CDR3 sequence: CASGPRLLLGGANVLTF. In DNA, the CDR3 is TGTGCTAGTGGTCCCAGACTGCTTTTAGGTGGGGCCAACGTCCTGACTTTC.

J is TRBJ1-5 and V is TRBV2; 8 positions agree with TRBD1. The CDR3 has 14 amino acids. The germline V gene encodes CDR1 SNHLY and CDR2 FYNNEI. V shed 4 bases and J 7 bases; nucleotides not matched to a gene: 6. Here the CDR3 DNA reads TGTGCCAGCAGTGTACAGGGGGTAGGACAGCCCCAGCATTTT. Translation: CASSVQGVGQPQHF.

V gene TRBV5-1 combines with J gene TRBJ2-7; D ambiguous. The CDR3 totals 14 residues. Germline V gene lookup returns CDR1 SGHRS and CDR2 YFSETQ. Deletions cut 0 bases from V and 6 bases from J, with 13 bases between. The CDR3 DNA is TGCGCCAGCAGCTTGGATAGGCCCACGCTCGAGCAGTACTTC. Translated: CASSLDRPTLEQYF.

V usage is TRBV11-2 and J usage is TRBJ2-5; 11 bases match TRBD2. The CDR3 sequence is 15 residues long. Germline CDR1 SGHAT, CDR2 FQNNGV. V dropped 5 bases and J dropped 3; count of bases not matched to a gene: 5. CDR3: CASSRVLAGEETQYF. CDR3 DNA sequence: TGTGCCAGCAGCCGTGTACTAGCGGGGGAAGAGACCCAGTACTTC.

This clone has only one observation. The V call is TRBV5-4, the J call TRBJ2-5; D is possibly TRBD2 (5 bases). This CDR3 region has 13 residues. The germline V gene has CDR1 SGHNT and CDR2 YYREEE (reference sequence). Trimming left V 3 bases short and J 1 base short, with 7 bases between. For the CDR3, the DNA is TGTGCCAGCAGCTACCGGGGCCAAGAGACCCAGTACTTC. Its protein product is CASSYRGQETQYF.

The rearrangement links TRBV5-1 to TRBJ2-2; 9 bases match TRBD2. Germline CDR1 is SGHRS and CDR2 is YFSETQ. The CDR3 totals 17 residues. With 0 bases clipped from V and 5 bases from J, the junction kept 8 bases outside the gene matches. The CDR3 is CASSLGTSALGTGELFF. The CDR3 nucleotides are TGCGCCAGCAGCTTGGGGACTAGCGCCTTGGGAACCGGGGAGCTGTTTTTT.

This clone was counted only a few times. The chain couples TRBV11-3 to TRBJ2-7, with D unresolved. The CDR3 contains 12 residues. V gave up 0 bases and J gave up 6 bases, with 6 bases separating them. CDR1 SGHNT and CDR2 YENEEA come from the germline V gene. CDR3 loop: CASSLDPTEQYF. CDR3 coding DNA: TGTGCCAGCAGCTTAGATCCTACCGAGCAGTACTTC.

The sample holds one count of this clone. This chain uses TRBV9 with TRBJ2-1, with 8 bases fitting TRBD2. The J segment lost 9 bases and the V segment lost 10 bases, leaving 18 bases of the junction unmatched. The CDR3 runs to 15 residues. From germline, CDR1 is SGDLS and CDR2 YYNGEE. In DNA form, the CDR3 reads TGTGCCCAGCCCCTCAGCGGGGGAGCCTCCGGTGAGCAGTTCTTC. Amino acids: CAQPLSGGASGEQFF.

Worth noting for this clone: The junction shows a germline mismatch at one end, possibly a read error. V and J are TRBV7-9 and TRBJ2-1; D unclear. The CDR3 extends over 9 amino acids. Germline CDR1 and CDR2: SEHNR and FQNEAQ (reference sequence). CDR3 residues: CASSPPWVF. CDR3 DNA: TGTGCCAGCAGCCCACCCTGGGTCTTC.

This clone was counted once. The chain links TRBV30 to TRBJ1-1, with a weak D call TRBD1 (6 bases). Trimming removed 0 bases at V and 6 bases at J, with 17 bases between. The CDR3 is made up of 15 amino acids. Per germline, CDR1 GTSNPN and CDR2 SVGIG (reference sequence). CDR3 DNA: TGTGCCTGGAGTGTATTGAGGACAGCTCCAGCTGAAGCTTTCTTT. Its translation: CAWSVLRTAPAEAFF. The variable domain in full, with the rest retrieved from reference TRBV30 and TRBJ1-1, is SQTIHQWPATLVQPVGSPLSLECTVEGTSNPNLYWYRQAAGRGLQLLFYSVGIGQISSEVPQNLSASRPQDRQFILSSKKLLLSDSGFYLCAWSVLRTAPAEAFFGQGTRLTVV.

This clone occurred once. The chain's CDR3 is CASSQALEAGGGYGYTF. As DNA, the CDR3 is TGCGCCAGCAGCCAAGCGCTAGAGGCAGGGGGCGGCTATGGCTACACCTTC. The chain is built from TRBV4-3 and TRBJ1-2, with 8 nucleotides matching TRBD1. The CDR3 loop spans 17 amino acids. With V trimmed by 1 base and J by 4 bases, 11 bases remained unmatched. Germline V CDR1 and CDR2: LGHNA, YSLEER.